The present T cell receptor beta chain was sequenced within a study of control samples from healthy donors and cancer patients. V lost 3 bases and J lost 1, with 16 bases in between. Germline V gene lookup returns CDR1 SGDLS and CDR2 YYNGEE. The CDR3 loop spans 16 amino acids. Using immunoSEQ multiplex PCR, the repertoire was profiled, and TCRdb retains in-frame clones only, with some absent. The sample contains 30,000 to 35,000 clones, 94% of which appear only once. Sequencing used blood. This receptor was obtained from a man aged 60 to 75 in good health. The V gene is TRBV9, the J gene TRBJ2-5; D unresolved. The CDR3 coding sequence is TGTGCCAGCAGCGAAAGACGGACGGTCCCCCAAGAGACCCAGTACTTC. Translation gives CASSERRTVPQETQYF.